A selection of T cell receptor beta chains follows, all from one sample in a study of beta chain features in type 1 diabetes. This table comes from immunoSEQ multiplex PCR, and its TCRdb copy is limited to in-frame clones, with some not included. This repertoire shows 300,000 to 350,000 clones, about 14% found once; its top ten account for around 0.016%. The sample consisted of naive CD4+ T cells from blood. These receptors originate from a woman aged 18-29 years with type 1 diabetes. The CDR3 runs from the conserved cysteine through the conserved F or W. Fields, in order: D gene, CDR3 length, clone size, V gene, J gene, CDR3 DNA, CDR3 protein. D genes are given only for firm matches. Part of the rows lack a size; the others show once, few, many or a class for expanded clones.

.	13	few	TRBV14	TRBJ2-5	TGTGCCAGCAGCCAATGGACAGCAGAGACCCAGTACTTC	CASSQWTAETQYF
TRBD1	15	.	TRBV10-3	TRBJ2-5	TGTGCCATCAGTCCTGGGACAGGGCTTGGGGAGACCCAGTACTTC	CAISPGTGLGETQYF
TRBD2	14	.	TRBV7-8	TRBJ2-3	TGTGCCAGCTCTCCCACTAGCGTGGCAGATACGCAGTATTTT	CASSPTSVADTQYF
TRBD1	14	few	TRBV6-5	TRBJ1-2	TGTGCCACCCTGCCGGGACAGGGGATTAGTGGCTACACCTTC	CATLPGQGISGYTF
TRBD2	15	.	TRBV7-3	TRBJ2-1	TGTGCCAGCAGCCTGACTAGCGGGACCTACAATGAGCAGTTCTTC	CASSLTSGTYNEQFF
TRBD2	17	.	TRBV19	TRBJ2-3	TGTGCCAGTAGTATCGCAGCGGGAGTTCGTCGCACAGATACGCAGTATTTT	CASSIAAGVRRTDTQYF
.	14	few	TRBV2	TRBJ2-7	TGTGCCAGCACCATGGAGGCAGAGAACTACGAGCAGTACTTC	CASTMEAENYEQYF
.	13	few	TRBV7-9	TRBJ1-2	TGTGCCAGCAGCTTAAGGGACTACTATGGCTACACCTTC	CASSLRDYYGYTF
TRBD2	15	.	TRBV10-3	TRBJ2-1	TGTGCCATCAGCTCCGGGACTAGCGGACACAATGAGCAGTTCTTC	CAISSGTSGHNEQFF
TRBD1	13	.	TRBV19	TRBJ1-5	TGTGCCACCCACGACAGGGCGGAACAGCCCCAGCATTTT	CATHDRAEQPQHF
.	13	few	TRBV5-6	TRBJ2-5	TGTGCCAGCAGCTTGGGGGAGGCTAAAACCCAGTACTTC	CASSLGEAKTQYF
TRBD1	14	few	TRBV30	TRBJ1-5	TGTGCCTGGAGTCCCGACAGGGGCAATCAGCCCCAGCATTTT	CAWSPDRGNQPQHF
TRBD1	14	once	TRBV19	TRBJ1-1	TGTGCCAGTAGGAGACAGGGGAAGAACACTGAAGCTTTCTTT	CASRRQGKNTEAFF
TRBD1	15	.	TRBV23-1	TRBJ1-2	TGCGCCAGCACTCCGAGGGACAGGACCCCCTATGGCTACACCTTC	CASTPRDRTPYGYTF
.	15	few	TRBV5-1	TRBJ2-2	TGCGCCAGCAGCCCCGATTCCCGAGGATCCGGGGAGCTGTTTTTT	CASSPDSRGSGELFF
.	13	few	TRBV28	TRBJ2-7	TGTGCCAGCGCTACCTTGGTTAGCGGCGAGCAGTACTTC	CASATLVSGEQYF
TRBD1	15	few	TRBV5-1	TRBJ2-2	TGCGCCAGCAGCTCCGGACAGGGGGCGACCGGGGAGCTGTTTTTT	CASSSGQGATGELFF
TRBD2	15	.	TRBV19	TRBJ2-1	TGTGCCAGTAGCATCAGCGGGAGCTCCTACAATGAGCAGTTCTTC	CASSISGSSYNEQFF
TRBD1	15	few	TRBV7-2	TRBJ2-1	TGTGCCAGCAGCAAAGGGACAGGGGGCTACAATGAGCAGTTCTTC	CASSKGTGGYNEQFF
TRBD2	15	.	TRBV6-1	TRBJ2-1	TGTGCCAGCATTATGACTAGCGGAGCCGGGAATGAGCAGTTCTTC	CASIMTSGAGNEQFF
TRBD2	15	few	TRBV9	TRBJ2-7	TGTGCCAGCAGCGTAGGGAGGACTAGCTCCTACGAGCAGTACTTC	CASSVGRTSSYEQYF
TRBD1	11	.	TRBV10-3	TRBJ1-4	TGTGCCATCGGACAGGGGGAAAAACTGTTTTTT	CAIGQGEKLFF
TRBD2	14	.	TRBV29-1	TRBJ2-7	TGCAGCGTCGGGATGGGGGGAACGGGGGGCGAGCAGTACTTC	CSVGMGGTGGEQYF
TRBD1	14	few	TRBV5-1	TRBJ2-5	TGCGCCAGCACCCAAGGGACAGGGCCAGAGACCCAGTACTTC	CASTQGTGPETQYF
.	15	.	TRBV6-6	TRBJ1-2	TGTGCCAGCAGTACCGGGACACGAAAGAACTATGGCTACACCTTC	CASSTGTRKNYGYTF
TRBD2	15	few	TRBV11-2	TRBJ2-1	TGTGCCAGCAGCATTCTAGCGGGAGGATACAATGAGCAGTTCTTC	CASSILAGGYNEQFF
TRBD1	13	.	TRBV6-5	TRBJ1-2	TGTGCCAGCAGTGAGCGTCCAGGGGGTGGCTACACCTTC	CASSERPGGGYTF
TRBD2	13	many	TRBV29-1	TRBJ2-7	TGCAGCGCTCGGACTAGCGGGAGGTACGAGCAGTACTTC	CSARTSGRYEQYF
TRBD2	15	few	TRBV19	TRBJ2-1	TGTGCCAGTAGTCGGACTAGCGGGAGTGTAGGTGAGCAGTTCTTC	CASSRTSGSVGEQFF
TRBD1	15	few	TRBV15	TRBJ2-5	TGTGCCACCAGCGGGAGACAGGGGGCAGGGGAGACCCAGTACTTC	CATSGRQGAGETQYF
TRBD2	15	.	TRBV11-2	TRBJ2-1	TGTGCCAGCAGCCTAAGGACTAGCGGGATCAATGAGCAGTTCTTC	CASSLRTSGINEQFF
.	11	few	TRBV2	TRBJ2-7	TGTGCCAGCAGCAGGTTCCACGAGCAGTACTTC	CASSRFHEQYF
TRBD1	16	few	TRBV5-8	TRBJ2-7	TGTGCCAGCAGCAAGTACAGGGGGGAGGTATCCTACGAGCAGTACTTC	CASSKYRGEVSYEQYF
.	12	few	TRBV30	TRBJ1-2	TGTGCCTGGAGTGGGGGCAACTATGGCTACACCTTC	CAWSGGNYGYTF
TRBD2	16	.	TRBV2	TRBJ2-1	TGTGCCAGCAGTGAACTACCAGCGGGAGGGCCCAATGAGCAGTTCTTC	CASSELPAGGPNEQFF
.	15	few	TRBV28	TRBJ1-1	TGTGCCAGCAGTTTGGGCGGGTCCATGAACACTGAAGCTTTCTTT	CASSLGGSMNTEAFF
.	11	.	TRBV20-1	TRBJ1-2	TGCAGTGCTAGAGACAGGGCTGGCTACACCTTC	CSARDRAGYTF
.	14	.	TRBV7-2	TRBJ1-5	TGTGCCAGCAGCTCCGAGCAGGGTCCTCAGCCCCAGCATTTT	CASSSEQGPQPQHF
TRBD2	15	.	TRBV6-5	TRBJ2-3	TGTGCCAGCAGTTACCGGGGGGACAGCACAGATACGCAGTATTTT	CASSYRGDSTDTQYF
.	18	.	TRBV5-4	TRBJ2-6	TGTGCCAGCAGCCCATCCGGGACACCCGCTCTTAAGACCAACGTCCTGACTTTC	CASSPSGTPALKTNVLTF
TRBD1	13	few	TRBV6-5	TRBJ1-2	TGTGCCAGCAGTTTAGGACAGGGGATCCCCTACACCTTC	CASSLGQGIPYTF
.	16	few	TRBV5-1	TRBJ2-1	TGCGCCAGCACCCCGACAGGACGCCCACGCTCCAATGAGCAGTTCTTC	CASTPTGRPRSNEQFF
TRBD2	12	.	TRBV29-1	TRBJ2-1	TGCAGCGTTGGGCGGGGGTACAATGAGCAGTTCTTC	CSVGRGYNEQFF
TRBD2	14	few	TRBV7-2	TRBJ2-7	TGTGCCAGCAGCTTCTCTAGCGGGGACTACGAGCAGTACTTC	CASSFSSGDYEQYF
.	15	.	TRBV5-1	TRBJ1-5	TGCGCCAGCAGCTTGGCGGGAAATAGCAATCAGCCCCAGCATTTT	CASSLAGNSNQPQHF